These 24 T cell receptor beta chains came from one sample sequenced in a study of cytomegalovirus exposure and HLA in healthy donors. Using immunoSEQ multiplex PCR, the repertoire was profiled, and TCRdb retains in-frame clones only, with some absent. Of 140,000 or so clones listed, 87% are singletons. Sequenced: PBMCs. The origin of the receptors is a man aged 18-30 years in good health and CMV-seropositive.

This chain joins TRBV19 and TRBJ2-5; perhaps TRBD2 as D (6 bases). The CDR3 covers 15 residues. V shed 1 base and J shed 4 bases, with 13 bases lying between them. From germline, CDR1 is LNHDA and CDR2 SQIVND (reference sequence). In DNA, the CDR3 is TGTGCCAGTAGTATAGGACTGGGGGGTCGAGAGACCCAGTACTTC. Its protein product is CASSIGLGGRETQYF.

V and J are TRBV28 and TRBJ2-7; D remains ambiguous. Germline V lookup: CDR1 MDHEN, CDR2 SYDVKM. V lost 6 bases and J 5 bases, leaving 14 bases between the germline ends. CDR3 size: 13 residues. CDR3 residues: CASRQPSYDEQYF. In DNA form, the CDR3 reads TGTGCCAGCAGACAGCCCAGTTACGACGAGCAGTACTTC.

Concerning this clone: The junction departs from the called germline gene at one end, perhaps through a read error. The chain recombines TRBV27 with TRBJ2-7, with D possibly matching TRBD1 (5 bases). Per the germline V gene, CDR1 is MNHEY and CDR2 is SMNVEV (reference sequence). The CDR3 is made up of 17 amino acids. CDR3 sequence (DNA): TGTGCCAGCAGCTTATCCGCCCCGACAGTGACCTCCTACGAGCAGTACTTC. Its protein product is CASSLSAPTVTSYEQYF.

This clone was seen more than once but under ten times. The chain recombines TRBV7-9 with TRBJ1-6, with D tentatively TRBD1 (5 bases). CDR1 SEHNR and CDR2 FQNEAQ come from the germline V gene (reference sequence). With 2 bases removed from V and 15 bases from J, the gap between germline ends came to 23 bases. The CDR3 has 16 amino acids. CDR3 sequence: CASSLFDGGSPVHLHF. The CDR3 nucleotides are TGTGCCAGCAGCTTATTCGACGGGGGATCTCCAGTGCACCTCCACTTT.

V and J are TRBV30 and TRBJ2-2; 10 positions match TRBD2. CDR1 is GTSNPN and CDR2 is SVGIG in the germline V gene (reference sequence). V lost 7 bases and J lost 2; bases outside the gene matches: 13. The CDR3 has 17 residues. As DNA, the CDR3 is TGTGCCTCAAACCCGCAGCGGACTAGCGGAAACACCGGGGAGCTGTTTTTT. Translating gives CASNPQRTSGNTGELFF.

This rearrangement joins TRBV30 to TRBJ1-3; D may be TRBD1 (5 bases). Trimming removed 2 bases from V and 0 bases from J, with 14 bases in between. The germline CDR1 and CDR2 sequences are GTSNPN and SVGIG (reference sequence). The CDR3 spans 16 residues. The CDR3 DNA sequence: TGTGCCTGGAGTCCCGGACACGCTATCTCTGGAAACACCATATATTTT. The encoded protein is CAWSPGHAISGNTIYF.

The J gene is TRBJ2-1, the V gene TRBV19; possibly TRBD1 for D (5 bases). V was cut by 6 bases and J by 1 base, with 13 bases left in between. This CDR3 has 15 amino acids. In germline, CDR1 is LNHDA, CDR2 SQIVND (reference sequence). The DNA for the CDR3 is TGTGCCAGTAGCAGGGTAGGTTTGTCCTACAATGAGCAGTTCTTC. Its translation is CASSRVGLSYNEQFF.

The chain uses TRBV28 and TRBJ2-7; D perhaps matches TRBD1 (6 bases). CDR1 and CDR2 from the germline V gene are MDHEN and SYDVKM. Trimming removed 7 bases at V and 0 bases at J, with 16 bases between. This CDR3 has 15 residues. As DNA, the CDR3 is TGTGCCAGCACTCAATCGGACAGTCGCTCCTACGAGCAGTACTTC. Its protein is CASTQSDSRSYEQYF.

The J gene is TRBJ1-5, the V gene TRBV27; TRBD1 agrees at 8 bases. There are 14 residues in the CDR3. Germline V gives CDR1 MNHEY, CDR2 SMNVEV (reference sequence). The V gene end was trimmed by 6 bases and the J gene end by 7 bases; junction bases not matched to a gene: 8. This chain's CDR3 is CASRFQGTGQPQHF. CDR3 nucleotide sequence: TGTGCCAGCAGGTTCCAGGGGACAGGACAGCCCCAGCATTTT.

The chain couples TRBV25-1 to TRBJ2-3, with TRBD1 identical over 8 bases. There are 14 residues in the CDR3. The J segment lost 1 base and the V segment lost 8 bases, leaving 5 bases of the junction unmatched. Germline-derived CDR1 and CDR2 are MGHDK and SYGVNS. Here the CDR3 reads CASGKTGGTDTQYF. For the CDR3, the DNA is TGTGCCAGCGGAAAGACAGGGGGCACAGATACGCAGTATTTT.

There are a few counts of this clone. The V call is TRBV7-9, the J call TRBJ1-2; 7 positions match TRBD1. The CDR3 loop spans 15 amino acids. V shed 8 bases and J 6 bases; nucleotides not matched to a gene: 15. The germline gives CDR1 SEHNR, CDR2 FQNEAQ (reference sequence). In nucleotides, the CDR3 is TGTGCCAGCCACGGGACAGTCAACCTCCTGAATGGCTACACCTTC. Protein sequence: CASHGTVNLLNGYTF.

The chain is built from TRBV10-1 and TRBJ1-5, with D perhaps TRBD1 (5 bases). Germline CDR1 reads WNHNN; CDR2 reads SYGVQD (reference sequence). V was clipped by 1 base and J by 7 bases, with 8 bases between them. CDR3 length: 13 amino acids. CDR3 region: CASSELKGQPQHF. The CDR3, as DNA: TGCGCCAGCAGTGAGTTGAAGGGGCAGCCCCAGCATTTT.

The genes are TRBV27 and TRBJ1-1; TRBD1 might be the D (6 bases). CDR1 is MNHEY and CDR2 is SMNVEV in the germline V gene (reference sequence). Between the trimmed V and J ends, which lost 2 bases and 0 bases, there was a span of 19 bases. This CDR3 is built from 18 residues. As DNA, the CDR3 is TGTGCCAGCAGTTTAAGGGGGAGGGGGGAATGGATGAACACTGAAGCTTTCTTT. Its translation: CASSLRGRGEWMNTEAFF.

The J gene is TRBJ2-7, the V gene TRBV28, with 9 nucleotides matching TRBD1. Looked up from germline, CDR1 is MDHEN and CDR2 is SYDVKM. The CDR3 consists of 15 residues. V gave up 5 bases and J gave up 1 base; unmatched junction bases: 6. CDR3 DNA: TGTGCCAGCAGTCTATACGGGACAGGGTCCTACGAGCAGTACTTC. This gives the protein CASSLYGTGSYEQYF.

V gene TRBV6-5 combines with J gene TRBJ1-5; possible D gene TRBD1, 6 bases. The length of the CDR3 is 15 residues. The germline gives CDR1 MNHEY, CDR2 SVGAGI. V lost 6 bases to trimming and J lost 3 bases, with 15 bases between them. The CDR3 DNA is TGTGCCAGCAGATTTAGGACAGATTCCAATCAGCCCCAGCATTTT. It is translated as CASRFRTDSNQPQHF.

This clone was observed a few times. CDR3 in amino acids: CASRTSEGNTEAFF. The CDR3 nucleotides read TGTGCCAGCAGGACCTCGGAGGGGAACACTGAAGCTTTCTTT. The chain couples TRBV6-6 to TRBJ1-1, with D uncertain. This CDR3 has 14 residues. V lost 6 bases, J lost 1 base, and 12 bases lay in between. CDR1 and CDR2 (germline): MNHNY, SVGAGI (reference sequence).

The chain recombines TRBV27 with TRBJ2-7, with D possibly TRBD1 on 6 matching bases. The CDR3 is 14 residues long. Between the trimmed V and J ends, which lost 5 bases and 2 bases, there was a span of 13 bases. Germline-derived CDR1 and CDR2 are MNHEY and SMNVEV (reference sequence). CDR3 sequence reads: CASSPYRDTYEQYF. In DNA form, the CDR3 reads TGTGCCAGCAGTCCGTACCGGGACACCTACGAGCAGTACTTC.

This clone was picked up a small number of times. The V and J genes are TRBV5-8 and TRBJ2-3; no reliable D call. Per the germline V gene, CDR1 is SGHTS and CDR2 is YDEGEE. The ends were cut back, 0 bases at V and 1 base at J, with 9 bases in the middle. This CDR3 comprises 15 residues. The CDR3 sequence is CASSLGLRGTDTQYF. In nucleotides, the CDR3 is TGTGCCAGCAGCTTGGGCCTTCGAGGCACAGATACGCAGTATTTT.

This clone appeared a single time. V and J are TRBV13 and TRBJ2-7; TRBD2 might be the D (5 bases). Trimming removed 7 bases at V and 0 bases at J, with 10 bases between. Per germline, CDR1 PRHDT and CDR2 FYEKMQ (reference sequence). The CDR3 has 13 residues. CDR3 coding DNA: TGTGCCAGCATTCCCCGGGGCTCCTACGAGCAGTACTTC. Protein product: CASIPRGSYEQYF.

The CDR3 loop is CASSPDIFSNQPQHF. The CDR3 DNA follows: TGTGCCAGCAGTCCAGACATATTTAGCAATCAGCCCCAGCATTTT. This chain links TRBV5-5 with TRBJ1-5; no definite D call. The germline V and J ends were trimmed by 5 bases and 0 bases, with 12 bases remaining between them. Germline-derived CDR1 and CDR2 are SGHKS and YYEKEE (reference sequence). CDR3 length: 15 residues.

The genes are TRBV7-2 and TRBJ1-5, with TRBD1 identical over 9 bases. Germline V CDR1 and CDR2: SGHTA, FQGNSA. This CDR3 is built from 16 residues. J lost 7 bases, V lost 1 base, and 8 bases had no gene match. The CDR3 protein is CASSLVVGQGGQPQHF. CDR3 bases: TGTGCCAGCAGCTTAGTGGTGGGACAGGGCGGACAGCCCCAGCATTTT.

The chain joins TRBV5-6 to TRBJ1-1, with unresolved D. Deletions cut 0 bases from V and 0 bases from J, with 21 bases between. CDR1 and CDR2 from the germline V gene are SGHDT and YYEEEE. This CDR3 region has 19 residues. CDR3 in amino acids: CASSLVGSLKDWMNTEAFF. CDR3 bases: TGTGCCAGCAGCTTGGTGGGCAGCTTAAAGGATTGGATGAACACTGAAGCTTTCTTT.

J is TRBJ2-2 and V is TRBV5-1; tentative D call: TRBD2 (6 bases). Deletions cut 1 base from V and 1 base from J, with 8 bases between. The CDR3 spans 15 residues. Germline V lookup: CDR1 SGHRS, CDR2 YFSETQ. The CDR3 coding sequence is TGCGCCAGCAGCTTGTCCGGGGGGAACACCGGGGAGCTGTTTTTT. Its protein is CASSLSGGNTGELFF.

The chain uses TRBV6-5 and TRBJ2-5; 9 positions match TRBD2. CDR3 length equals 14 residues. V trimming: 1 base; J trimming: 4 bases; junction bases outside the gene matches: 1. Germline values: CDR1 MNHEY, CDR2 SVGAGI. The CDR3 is CASSYFSGRETQYF. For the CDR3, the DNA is TGTGCCAGCAGTTACTTTAGCGGGAGAGAGACCCAGTACTTC.